The 21 T cell receptor beta chains below come from one sample, sequenced in a study of blood T cell repertoires in COVID-19. Sequenced by immunoSEQ multiplex PCR; TCRdb stores in-frame clones only, minus some. Of roughly 250,000 clones in the sample, 75% to 90% were seen once. The sequencing sample was made of PBMCs or T cells enriched from blood (not recorded which). The receptor set was obtained from a woman in her thirties or forties with acute COVID-19.

A single count supports this clone. J is TRBJ1-4 and V is TRBV3-1 (or the pseudogene TRBV3-2); a possible D gene is TRBD1 (6 bases). Germline CDR1 reads LGHDT; CDR2 reads YNNKEL (reference sequence). The CDR3 consists of 15 residues. Trimming took off 0 bases at V and 5 bases at J, with 10 bases between the two ends. The CDR3 region has the DNA TGTGCCAGCAGCCAAGAAAGGGGGGGCAATGAAAAACTGTTTTTT. The encoded protein is CASSQERGGNEKLFF.

This chain links TRBV5-1 with TRBJ1-4; 9 positions match TRBD1. The CDR3 is made up of 15 amino acids. Germline assignment: CDR1 SGHRS and CDR2 YFSETQ. After removal of 1 base from V and 7 bases from J, the junction contained 5 bases not matched to a gene. In DNA, the CDR3 is TGCGCCAGCAGCTTGTCCGGGACAGGGACTGAAAAACTGTTTTTT. Translating gives CASSLSGTGTEKLFF.

J is TRBJ2-7 and V is TRBV19; D is ambiguous. The CDR3 length is 14 residues. Trimming removed 3 bases from V and 0 bases from J, with 9 bases in between. CDR1 LNHDA and CDR2 SQIVND come from the germline V gene (reference sequence). The chain's CDR3 is CASSMGLSSYEQYF. The CDR3 DNA follows: TGTGCCAGTAGTATGGGCCTAAGCTCCTACGAGCAGTACTTC.

The chain recombines TRBV11-2 with TRBJ2-7; TRBD2 matches at 10 bases. Per germline, CDR1 SGHAT and CDR2 FQNNGV. The CDR3 extends over 14 amino acids. J was trimmed by 4 bases and V by 5 bases; bases with no gene match: 5. This chain's CDR3 is CASSQLAGVYEQYF. The CDR3, as DNA: TGTGCCAGCAGCCAGCTAGCGGGAGTTTACGAGCAGTACTTC.

V gene TRBV25-1 combines with J gene TRBJ2-1; a possible D gene is TRBD1 (6 bases). V gave up 6 bases and J gave up 8 bases, with 23 bases separating them. Germline lookup yields CDR1 MGHDK and CDR2 SYGVNS. This CDR3 is 16 amino acids long. The CDR3 region is CASSPSLGQKLDEQFF. The CDR3 DNA is TGTGCCAGCAGCCCGAGCCTCGGACAGAAGCTTGATGAGCAGTTCTTC.

The chain joins TRBV5-4 to TRBJ1-4; the D gene is possibly TRBD1 (6 bases). Germline CDR1 SGHNT, CDR2 YYREEE (reference sequence). V dropped 4 bases and J dropped 7 bases, with 20 bases sitting between them. CDR3 length: 16 residues. CDR3 nucleotides: TGTGCCAGCAGCGGGGGGGGCCAAGGACGGTCTGAAAAACTGTTTTTT. Protein sequence: CASSGGGQGRSEKLFF.

This chain joins TRBV30 and TRBJ1-3; unclear D gene. V was pared by 0 bases and J by 8 bases, with 5 bases between. Germline CDR1 GTSNPN, CDR2 SVGIG (reference sequence). The CDR3 has 11 residues. Here the CDR3 reads CAWSVLDTIYF. DNA of the CDR3: TGTGCCTGGAGTGTACTGGACACCATATATTTT.

The V call is TRBV5-1, the J call TRBJ2-2; 9 positions match TRBD1. V lost 3 bases to trimming and J lost 0 bases; unmatched junction nucleotides: 6. Germline V gene data show CDR1 as SGHRS and CDR2 as YFSETQ. The CDR3 consists of 17 residues. DNA for the CDR3: TGCGCCAGCAGCTCACACACAGGGGGCACGAACACCGGGGAGCTGTTTTTT. This encodes CASSSHTGGTNTGELFF. The full variable domain, in which reference TRBV5-1 and TRBJ2-2 provide the parts outside the CDR3, is KAGVTQTPRYLIKTRGQQVTLSCSPISGHRSVSWYQQTPGQGLQFLFEYFSETQRNKGNFPGRFSGRQFSNSRSEMNVSTLELGDSALYLCASSSHTGGTNTGELFFGEGSRLTVL.

The J gene is TRBJ2-3, the V gene TRBV11-2; unclear D gene. V lost 5 bases and J lost 4, with 13 bases in between. The CDR3 spans 14 residues. Per the germline V gene, CDR1 is SGHAT and CDR2 is FQNNGV. The CDR3 spells CASSPYVQADTQYF. The CDR3 DNA reads as TGTGCCAGCAGCCCCTATGTGCAGGCAGATACGCAGTATTTT.

The J gene is TRBJ2-7, the V gene TRBV3-1 (or the pseudogene TRBV3-2); TRBD2 aligns across 15 bases. CDR3 length: 15 amino acids. CDR1 and CDR2 (germline): LGHDT, YNNKEL (reference sequence). Unmatched junction bases numbered 4, after V lost 4 bases and J lost 6 bases. CDR3 in amino acids: CASSRTSGRAGEQYF. CDR3 in DNA: TGTGCCAGCAGCCGGACTAGCGGGAGGGCCGGCGAGCAGTACTTC.

The gene calls are TRBV6-4 and TRBJ2-2; 7 bases match TRBD1. Trimming at V came to 6 bases and at J to 1 base, leaving 2 bases not matched to a gene. Germline V lookup: CDR1 MRHNA, CDR2 SNTAGT. There are 14 residues in the CDR3. CDR3 residues: CASRGQLNTGELFF. In DNA, the CDR3 is TGTGCCAGCAGGGGACAGTTGAACACCGGGGAGCTGTTTTTT.

V gene TRBV4-1 combines with J gene TRBJ2-1; 7 bases map to TRBD1. Unmatched junction bases numbered 11, after V lost 1 base and J lost 5 bases. Germline V lookup: CDR1 MGHRA, CDR2 YSYEKL. The CDR3 contains 17 residues. The DNA of the CDR3 is TGCGCCAGCAGCCAAGCGGGACAGTCACTAACTCACAATGAGCAGTTCTTC. Translating it yields CASSQAGQSLTHNEQFF.

This clone was detected once. The chain recombines TRBV5-6 with TRBJ1-2, with a weak D call TRBD1 (5 bases). Germline V gives CDR1 SGHDT, CDR2 YYEEEE. Deletions cut 7 bases from V and 7 bases from J, with 17 bases between. This CDR3 contains 13 residues. Here the CDR3 reads CASRISRVGGYTF. The CDR3, as DNA: TGTGCCAGCCGGATTAGCAGGGTAGGTGGCTACACCTTC.

This rearrangement joins TRBV3-1 (or the pseudogene TRBV3-2) to TRBJ2-7; D is unclear. V was shortened by 10 bases and J by 2 bases, with 21 bases between the two germline ends. CDR3 length equals 15 residues. The germline V gene encodes CDR1 LGHDT and CDR2 YNNKEL (reference sequence). The CDR3 loop reads CATGPGRGPTYEQYF. The DNA for the CDR3 is TGTGCCACCGGCCCCGGTCGAGGTCCGACCTACGAGCAGTACTTC.

The chain links TRBV11-2 to TRBJ2-5; 8 bases are shared with TRBD2. Germline CDR1 is SGHAT and CDR2 is FQNNGV. With V trimmed by 3 bases and J by 2 bases, 17 bases remained unmatched. The CDR3 loop spans 19 amino acids. The CDR3 DNA follows: TGTGCCAGCAGCTTGGGCAGGGGATCGGAACTAGCGGAGCAAGAGACCCAGTACTTC. Translating gives CASSLGRGSELAEQETQYF. The full variable domain, with the rest looked up from reference TRBV11-2 and TRBJ2-5, is EAGVAQSPRYKIIEKRQSVAFWCNPISGHATLYWYQQILGQGPKLLIQFQNNGVVDDSQLPKDRFSAERLKGVDSTLKIQPAKLEDSAVYLCASSLGRGSELAEQETQYFGPGTRLLVL.

This sequence joins TRBV7-9 and TRBJ2-6; maybe TRBD1 (5 bases). Germline V gene lookup returns CDR1 SEHNR and CDR2 FQNEAQ (reference sequence). The V gene lost 6 bases and the J gene lost 0 bases, with 21 bases spanning the gap. CDR3 length equals 19 residues. This CDR3 is CASSQGKGPDRSGANVLTF. The CDR3 DNA follows: TGTGCCAGCAGTCAGGGTAAGGGGCCGGACCGCTCTGGGGCCAACGTCCTGACTTTC.

The chain is built from TRBV4-1 and TRBJ2-1, with D possibly being TRBD2 (6 bases). The CDR3 has 16 amino acids. In germline, CDR1 is MGHRA, CDR2 YSYEKL. Trimming pared 1 base from V and 4 bases from J, leaving 14 bases between. Written as DNA, the CDR3 is TGCGCCAGCAGCCAAGGACGGGCTAGCGAATACAATGAGCAGTTCTTC. Translating gives CASSQGRASEYNEQFF.

The chain uses TRBV24-1 and TRBJ2-2; D might be TRBD2 (5 bases). This CDR3 has 18 amino acids. Trimming removed 3 bases at V and 0 bases at J, with 16 bases between. The germline V gene has CDR1 KGHDR and CDR2 SFDVKD. The CDR3 protein is CATSDLPGVGTNTGELFF. The CDR3 DNA reads as TGTGCCACCAGTGATCTACCCGGGGTCGGGACGAACACCGGGGAGCTGTTTTTT.

V usage is TRBV27 and J usage is TRBJ1-6; TRBD1 matches 11 bases. There are 16 residues in the CDR3. The V segment lost 0 bases and the J segment 9 bases; nucleotides outside the gene matches: 4. Germline loops: CDR1 MNHEY, CDR2 SMNVEV (reference sequence). Here the CDR3 DNA reads TGTGCCAGCAGTTTATCGGGGACAGGGGGTTCTTCACCCCTCCACTTT. It translates to CASSLSGTGGSSPLHF.

This sequence joins TRBV19 and TRBJ2-7; D remains unclear. This CDR3 spans 12 amino acids. CDR1 and CDR2 (germline): LNHDA, SQIVND (reference sequence). Between the trimmed V and J ends, which lost 10 bases and 3 bases, there was a span of 13 bases. CDR3 sequence reads: CATETQNYEQYF. The CDR3 coding sequence is TGTGCCACAGAAACCCAAAACTACGAGCAGTACTTC. Complete variable domain (other parts from reference TRBV19 and TRBJ2-7): DGGITQSPKYLFRKEGQNVTLSCEQNLNHDAMYWYRQDPGQGLRLIYYSQIVNDFQKGDIAEGYSVSREKKESFPLTVTSAQKNPTAFYLCATETQNYEQYFGPGTRLTVT.

The gene calls are TRBV11-3 and TRBJ2-7; TRBD1 agrees at 9 bases. CDR3 size: 11 residues. V shed 6 bases and J 7 bases; nucleotides not matched to a gene: 1. Looked up from germline, CDR1 is SGHNT and CDR2 is YENEEA. The CDR3 DNA reads as TGTGCCAGCAGGGACAGGGGTGAGCAGTACTTC. Its translation is CASRDRGEQYF. Looking up the rest from reference TRBV11-3 and TRBJ2-7 gives the full variable domain: EAGVVQSPRYKIIEKKQPVAFWCNPISGHNTLYWYLQNLGQGPELLIRYENEEAVDDSQLPKDRFSAERLKGVDSTLKIQPAELGDSAVYLCASRDRGEQYFGPGTRLTVT.